One sample yielded the 25 T cell receptor beta chains listed below, sequenced in a study of T cell responses to AZD1222 COVID-19 vaccine. This table comes from immunoSEQ multiplex PCR, and its TCRdb copy is limited to in-frame clones, with some not included. The data hold 200,000 or so clones, with about 94% observed a single time. Source: peripheral blood, taken on day 0 of AZD1222 vaccination. The receptors stem from an adult in good health.

The rearrangement uses TRBV18 and TRBJ1-5; 8 nucleotides align to TRBD1. CDR3 size: 15 residues. The junction had 2 bases not matched to a gene; V was cut back by 1 base and J by 3 bases. Germline V CDR1 and CDR2: KGHSH, LQKENI. Written as DNA, the CDR3 is TGTGCCAGCTCACCACGCCAGGGGGCCAATCAGCCCCAGCATTTT. Translating gives CASSPRQGANQPQHF.

This clone occurred once. The same CDR3 is also encoded by other DNA sequences in this sample. The chain recombines TRBV28 with TRBJ1-5; D call uncertain. This CDR3 is 12 amino acids long. CDR1 MDHEN and CDR2 SYDVKM come from the germline V gene. V dropped 8 bases and J dropped 2 bases, with 7 bases sitting between them. The chain's CDR3 is CASREGNQPQHF. The CDR3 DNA reads TGTGCCAGCCGGGAAGGCAATCAGCCCCAGCATTTT.

The J gene is TRBJ1-5, the V gene TRBV5-5; D gene uncertain. CDR3 length: 15 amino acids. The germline V gene encodes CDR1 SGHKS and CDR2 YYEKEE (reference sequence). Trimming pared 1 base from V and 2 bases from J, leaving 10 bases between. In nucleotides, the CDR3 is TGTGCCAGCAGCTTGTCGGGGAAGGGCAATCAGCCCCAGCATTTT. This gives the protein CASSLSGKGNQPQHF.

This chain joins TRBV15 and TRBJ2-6; D is unresolved. The CDR3 sequence is 15 residues long. Germline V lookup: CDR1 LNHNV, CDR2 YYDKDF (reference sequence). V was clipped by 0 bases and J by 3 bases, with 6 bases between them. CDR3: CATSRDRNGANVLTF. The DNA of the CDR3 is TGTGCCACCAGCAGAGATAGGAATGGGGCCAACGTCCTGACTTTC.

This clone showed up just a few times. This chain joins TRBV5-4 and TRBJ1-1; 9 bases map to TRBD1. J gave up 1 base and V 0 bases, and 4 bases lay outside the gene matches. Per the germline V gene, CDR1 is SGHNT and CDR2 is YYREEE (reference sequence). The CDR3 sequence is 16 residues long. DNA for the CDR3: TGTGCCAGCAGCTTGGGCTCGACAGGGGGGAACACTGAAGCTTTCTTT. It codes for CASSLGSTGGNTEAFF.

The rearrangement joins TRBV6-5 to TRBJ1-3; the D is unclear. The CDR3 covers 15 residues. Germline V gene lookup returns CDR1 MNHEY and CDR2 SVGAGI. Trimming pared 6 bases from V and 0 bases from J, leaving 12 bases between. The CDR3 bases are TGTGCCAGCAGCCCAACCGTGTCCTCTGGAAACACCATATATTTT. As protein: CASSPTVSSGNTIYF.

This chain links TRBV24-1 with TRBJ1-6; the D is unclear. Trimming pared 5 bases from V and 5 bases from J, leaving 9 bases between. The germline CDR1 and CDR2 sequences are KGHDR and SFDVKD. This CDR3 contains 14 residues. The CDR3 loop reads CATSGGSDNSPLHF. In DNA form, the CDR3 reads TGTGCCACCAGTGGAGGGTCTGATAATTCACCCCTCCACTTT.

This chain joins TRBV6-5 and TRBJ1-1; the D gene is possibly TRBD1 (5 bases). The CDR3 has 15 residues. V dropped 5 bases and J dropped 1 base, with 14 bases sitting between them. Germline V gene lookup returns CDR1 MNHEY and CDR2 SVGAGI. CDR3 bases: TGTGCCAGCAGTCCAGGGAGGACGGGGAACACTGAAGCTTTCTTT. Its protein is CASSPGRTGNTEAFF.

Worth noting for this clone: Other DNA sequences from this sample encode an identical CDR3 as well. The chain employs TRBV9 and TRBJ1-1; D is uncertain. CDR1 SGDLS and CDR2 YYNGEE come from the germline V gene. V lost 0 bases to trimming and J lost 1 base, with 7 bases between them. This CDR3 contains 14 residues. CDR3 nucleotides: TGTGCCAGCAGCGTAGGCGGAAGGAACACTGAAGCTTTCTTT. It yields the protein CASSVGGRNTEAFF.

The chain employs TRBV9 and TRBJ2-7, with TRBD2 identical over 13 bases. Trimming took 4 bases from V and 5 from J; bases not matched to a gene: 6. The CDR3 length is 15 residues. The germline V gene has CDR1 SGDLS and CDR2 YYNGEE. CDR3 DNA sequence: TGTGCCAGCAGCTCCCGGACTAGCGGGAGTGACGAGCAGTACTTC. Its translation is CASSSRTSGSDEQYF.

DNA for the CDR3: TGTGCCAGCAGCTTAGAGGGGGGCCCTAATGAAAAACTGTTTTTT. Protein sequence: CASSLEGGPNEKLFF. V usage is TRBV7-6 and J usage is TRBJ1-4; the D gene is possibly TRBD1 (6 bases). Germline V gene lookup returns CDR1 SGHVS and CDR2 FNYEAQ. The CDR3 has 15 amino acids. The V gene lost 1 base and the J gene lost 3 bases, with 9 bases spanning the gap.

This chain connects TRBV28 to TRBJ1-5; D not resolved. V was trimmed by 6 bases and J by 9 bases, leaving 12 bases between them. CDR3 length equals 12 residues. CDR1 MDHEN and CDR2 SYDVKM come from the germline V gene. The DNA of the CDR3 is TGTGCCAGCAGCGCATTAATAGGGCCCCAGCATTTT. It specifies CASSALIGPQHF.

This CDR3 is CASSIRPGQAFYEQYF. Here the CDR3 DNA reads TGCGCCAGCAGCATCCGTCCGGGACAGGCATTCTACGAGCAGTACTTC. This chain joins TRBV4-1 and TRBJ2-7; 8 bases match TRBD1. V dropped 5 bases and J dropped 3; count of bases not matched to a gene: 12. The CDR3 length is 16 residues. Germline assignment: CDR1 MGHRA and CDR2 YSYEKL.

The chain joins TRBV9 to TRBJ1-3; no clear D gene. The CDR3 is 13 residues long. Germline values: CDR1 SGDLS, CDR2 YYNGEE. The germline V and J ends were trimmed by 3 bases and 4 bases, with 8 bases remaining between them. Here the CDR3 reads CASSAGGGNTIYF. CDR3 bases: TGTGCCAGCAGCGCAGGTGGGGGAAACACCATATATTTT.

The rearrangement links TRBV6-5 to TRBJ2-2; D is uncertain. In germline, CDR1 is MNHEY, CDR2 SVGAGI. The ends were cut back, 4 bases at V and 1 base at J, with 13 bases in the middle. The CDR3 totals 16 residues. Written as DNA, the CDR3 is TGTGCCAGCAGTTGGGGATTGGGGATGAACACCGGGGAGCTGTTTTTT. It translates to CASSWGLGMNTGELFF.

The chain uses TRBV2 and TRBJ2-7, with TRBD1 identical over 9 bases. This CDR3 spans 14 amino acids. J gave up 6 bases and V 4 bases, and 7 bases lay outside the gene matches. Germline CDR1 reads SNHLY; CDR2 reads FYNNEI. The DNA for the CDR3 is TGTGCCAGCAGTGTGGCGGGACAGGGAAGCGAGCAGTACTTC. Protein product: CASSVAGQGSEQYF.

This chain links TRBV7-9 with TRBJ2-1; no reliable D call. Trimming took 4 bases from V and 6 from J, leaving 19 bases between them. CDR1 and CDR2 (germline): SEHNR, FQNEAQ (reference sequence). The CDR3 has 16 amino acids. The CDR3 region is CASSSVQGLDSNEQFF. CDR3 coding DNA: TGTGCCAGCAGCTCGGTACAAGGTCTAGATTCCAATGAGCAGTTCTTC.

The genes are TRBV29-1 and TRBJ1-1; D call uncertain. V lost 2 bases and J lost 5, with 12 bases in between. Looked up from germline, CDR1 is SQVTM and CDR2 is ANQGSEA. The CDR3 length is 13 residues. The DNA of the CDR3 is TGCAGCGTTGAACGTCCGGGCGGGACTGAAGCTTTCTTT. Translating gives CSVERPGGTEAFF.

The rearrangement links TRBV28 to TRBJ1-2, with TRBD1 identical over 7 bases. The V gene end was trimmed by 6 bases and the J gene end by 2 bases; junction bases not matched to a gene: 3. The CDR3 totals 13 residues. Germline V gene sequence: CDR1 MDHEN, CDR2 SYDVKM. CDR3 amino acids: CASRTGQNYGYTF. CDR3 DNA sequence: TGTGCCAGCAGAACGGGACAGAACTATGGCTACACCTTC.

This clone was found once. In nucleotides, the CDR3 is TGTGCCAGTACCGCCGGACGAGGTGAAAAACTGTTTTTT. Amino acid sequence: CASTAGRGEKLFF. The chain employs TRBV19 and TRBJ1-4; no firm D call. CDR3 size: 13 residues. CDR1 is LNHDA and CDR2 is SQIVND in the germline V gene (reference sequence). Trimming pared 7 bases from V and 7 bases from J, leaving 13 bases between.

This clone was recorded only once. The J gene is TRBJ1-2, the V gene TRBV5-1; 9 bases align to TRBD1. V lost 4 bases to trimming and J lost 8 bases; unmatched junction nucleotides: 6. The CDR3 extends over 13 amino acids. The V gene's germline CDR1 is SGHRS and CDR2 YFSETQ. CDR3 region: CASSPRTGVGYTF. CDR3 DNA sequence: TGCGCCAGCAGCCCTAGGACAGGGGTCGGCTACACCTTC.

This chain joins TRBV19 and TRBJ1-3, with TRBD1 as a possible D gene (6 bases). CDR1 and CDR2 (germline): LNHDA, SQIVND (reference sequence). V lost 7 bases and J 4 bases, leaving 11 bases between the germline ends. The CDR3 has 13 residues. As DNA, the CDR3 is TGTGCCAGTACCCAGGGGTCGGGAAACACCATATATTTT. Translated, it gives CASTQGSGNTIYF.

This sequence joins TRBV2 and TRBJ1-2; D is uncertain. The CDR3 is 13 amino acids. CDR1 and CDR2 from the germline V gene are SNHLY and FYNNEI. The V and J ends lost 4 bases and 6 bases respectively, with 12 bases between them. This CDR3 is CASSVAELDGYTF. CDR3 DNA sequence: TGTGCCAGCAGTGTGGCAGAGCTCGATGGCTACACCTTC. Using reference TRBV2 and TRBJ1-2 for the parts outside the CDR3, the full variable domain is EPEVTQTPSHQVTQMGQEVILRCVPISNHLYFYWYRQILGQKVEFLVSFYNNEISEKSEIFDDQFSVERPDGSNFTLKIRSTKLEDSAMYFCASSVAELDGYTFGSGTRLTVV.

The chain carries TRBV5-6 and TRBJ2-7; 8 bases are a match to TRBD1. Germline CDR1 reads SGHDT; CDR2 reads YYEEEE. The length of the CDR3 is 16 residues. V gave up 0 bases and J gave up 2 bases; unmatched junction bases: 7. The CDR3 nucleotides read TGTGCCAGCAGCTTGGTTCGCGGACAGGGTACCTACGAGCAGTACTTC. Protein product: CASSLVRGQGTYEQYF.

The chain uses TRBV12-1 and TRBJ2-7; whether TRBD1, the table's D call, matches the DNA was not checked. TRBV12-1 is an annotated pseudogene. The CDR3 is made up of 15 amino acids. The CDR3, as DNA: TGTGCCAGCCCAATCTCCGGGACAGGGAGTTACGAGCAGTACTTC. Its translation: CASPISGTGSYEQYF.